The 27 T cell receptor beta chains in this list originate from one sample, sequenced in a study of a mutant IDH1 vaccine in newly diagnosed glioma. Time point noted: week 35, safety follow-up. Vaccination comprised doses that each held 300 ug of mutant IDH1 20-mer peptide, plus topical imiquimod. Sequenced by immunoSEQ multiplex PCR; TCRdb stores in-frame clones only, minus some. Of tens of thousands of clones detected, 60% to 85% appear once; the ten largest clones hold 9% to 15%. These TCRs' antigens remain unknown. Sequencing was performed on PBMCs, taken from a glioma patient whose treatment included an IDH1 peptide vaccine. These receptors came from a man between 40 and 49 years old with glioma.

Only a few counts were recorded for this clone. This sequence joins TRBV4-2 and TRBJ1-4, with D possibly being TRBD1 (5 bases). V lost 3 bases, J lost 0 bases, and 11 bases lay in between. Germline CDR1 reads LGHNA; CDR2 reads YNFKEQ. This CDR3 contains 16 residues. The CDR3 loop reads CASSQTVLATNEKLFF. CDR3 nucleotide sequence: TGTGCCAGCAGCCAGACAGTCCTCGCAACTAATGAAAAACTGTTTTTT.

CDR3 in amino acids: CASGREGFEEQFF. The CDR3 coding sequence is TGTGCCAGCGGCCGGGAGGGGTTTGAAGAGCAGTTCTTC. The chain recombines TRBV2 with TRBJ2-1; 8 bases fit TRBD2. CDR3 length: 13 residues. V shed 8 bases, J shed 10 bases, and the junction held 10 bases outside the gene matches. Germline-derived CDR1 and CDR2 are SNHLY and FYNNEI.

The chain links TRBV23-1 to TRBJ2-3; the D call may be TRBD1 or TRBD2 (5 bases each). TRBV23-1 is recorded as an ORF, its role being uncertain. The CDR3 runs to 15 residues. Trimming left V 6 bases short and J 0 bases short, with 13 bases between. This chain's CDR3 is CASSLGRVSTDTQYF. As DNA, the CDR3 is TGCGCCAGCAGCCTGGGGCGGGTGAGCACAGATACGCAGTATTTT.

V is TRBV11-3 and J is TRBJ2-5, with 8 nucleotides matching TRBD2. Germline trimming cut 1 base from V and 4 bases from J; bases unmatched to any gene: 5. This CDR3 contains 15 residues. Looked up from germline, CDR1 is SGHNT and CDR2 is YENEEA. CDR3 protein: CASSLGAGVGETQYF. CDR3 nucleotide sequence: TGTGCCAGCAGCTTAGGAGCGGGAGTTGGAGAGACCCAGTACTTC.

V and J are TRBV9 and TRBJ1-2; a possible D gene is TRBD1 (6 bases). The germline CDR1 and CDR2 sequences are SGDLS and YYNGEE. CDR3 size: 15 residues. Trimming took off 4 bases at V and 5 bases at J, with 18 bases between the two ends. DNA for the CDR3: TGTGCCAGCAGCCCTAGTTCAGGGGCTCGGTATGGCTACACCTTC. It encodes CASSPSSGARYGYTF. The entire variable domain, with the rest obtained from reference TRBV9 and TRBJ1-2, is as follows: DSGVTQTPKHLITATGQRVTLRCSPRSGDLSVYWYQQSLDQGLQFLIQYYNGEERAKGNILERFSAQQFPDLHSELNLSSLELGDSALYFCASSPSSGARYGYTFGSGTRLTVV.

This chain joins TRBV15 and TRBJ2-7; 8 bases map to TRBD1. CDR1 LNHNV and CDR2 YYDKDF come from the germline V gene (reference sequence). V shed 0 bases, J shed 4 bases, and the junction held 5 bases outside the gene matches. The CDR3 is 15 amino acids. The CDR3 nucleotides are TGTGCCACCAGCAGAGAAGCCCAGGGGGCTTACGAGCAGTACTTC. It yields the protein CATSREAQGAYEQYF.

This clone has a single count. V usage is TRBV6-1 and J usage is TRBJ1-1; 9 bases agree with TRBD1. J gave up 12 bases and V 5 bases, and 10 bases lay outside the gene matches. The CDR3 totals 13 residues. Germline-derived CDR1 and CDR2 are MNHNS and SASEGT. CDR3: CASSNRDRVMTFF. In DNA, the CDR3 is TGTGCCAGCAGTAACCGGGACAGGGTTATGACTTTCTTT.

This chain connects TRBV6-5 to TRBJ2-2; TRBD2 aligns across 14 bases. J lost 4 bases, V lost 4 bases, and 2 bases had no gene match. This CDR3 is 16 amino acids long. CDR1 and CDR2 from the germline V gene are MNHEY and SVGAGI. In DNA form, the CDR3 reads TGTGCCAGCAGTTCGGGACTAGCGGGAGTCACCGGGGAGCTGTTTTTT. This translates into CASSSGLAGVTGELFF.

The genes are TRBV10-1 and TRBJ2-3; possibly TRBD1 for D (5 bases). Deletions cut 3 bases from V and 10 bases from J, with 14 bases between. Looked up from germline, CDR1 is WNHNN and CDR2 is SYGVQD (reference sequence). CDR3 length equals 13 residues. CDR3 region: CASSDWTTVSQYF. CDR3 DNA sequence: TGCGCCAGCAGTGACTGGACGACAGTTTCGCAGTATTTT.

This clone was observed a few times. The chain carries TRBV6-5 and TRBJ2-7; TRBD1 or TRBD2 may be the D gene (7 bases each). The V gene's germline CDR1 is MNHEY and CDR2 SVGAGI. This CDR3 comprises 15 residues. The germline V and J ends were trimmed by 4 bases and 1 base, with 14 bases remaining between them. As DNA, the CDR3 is TGTGCCAGCAGTTCCGCAGGGGGGGGGTCCTACGAGCAGTACTTC. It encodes CASSSAGGGSYEQYF.

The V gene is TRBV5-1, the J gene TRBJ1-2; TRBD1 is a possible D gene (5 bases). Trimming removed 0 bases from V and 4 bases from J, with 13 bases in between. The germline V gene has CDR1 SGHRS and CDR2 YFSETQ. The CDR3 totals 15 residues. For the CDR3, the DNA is TGCGCCAGCAGCTTGGCCGGGCAGGGAGGCTATGGCTACACCTTC. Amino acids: CASSLAGQGGYGYTF. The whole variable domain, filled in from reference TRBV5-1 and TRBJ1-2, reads KAGVTQTPRYLIKTRGQQVTLSCSPISGHRSVSWYQQTPGQGLQFLFEYFSETQRNKGNFPGRFSGRQFSNSRSEMNVSTLELGDSALYLCASSLAGQGGYGYTFGSGTRLTVV.

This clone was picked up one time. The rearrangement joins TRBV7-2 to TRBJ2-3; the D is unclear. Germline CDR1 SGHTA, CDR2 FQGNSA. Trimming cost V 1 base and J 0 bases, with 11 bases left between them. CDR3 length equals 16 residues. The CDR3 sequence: CASSLVVSLSTDTQYF. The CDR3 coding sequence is TGTGCCAGCAGCTTAGTGGTATCCCTTAGCACAGATACGCAGTATTTT.

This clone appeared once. The CDR3: CASSYYRAQRDTEAFF. The CDR3 coding sequence is TGCGCCAGCAGCTACTACAGGGCCCAGCGGGACACTGAAGCTTTCTTT. This chain links TRBV5-1 with TRBJ1-1, with D perhaps TRBD1 (6 bases). The CDR3 has 16 residues. Deletions cut 3 bases from V and 3 bases from J, with 18 bases between. Germline-derived CDR1 and CDR2 are SGHRS and YFSETQ.

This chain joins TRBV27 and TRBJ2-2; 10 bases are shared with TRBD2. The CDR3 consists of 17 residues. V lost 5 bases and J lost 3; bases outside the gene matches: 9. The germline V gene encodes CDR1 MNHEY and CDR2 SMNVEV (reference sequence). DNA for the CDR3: TGTGCCAGCAGTCTTCTCCTAGCGGGAGAGGACACCGGGGAGCTGTTTTTT. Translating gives CASSLLLAGEDTGELFF.

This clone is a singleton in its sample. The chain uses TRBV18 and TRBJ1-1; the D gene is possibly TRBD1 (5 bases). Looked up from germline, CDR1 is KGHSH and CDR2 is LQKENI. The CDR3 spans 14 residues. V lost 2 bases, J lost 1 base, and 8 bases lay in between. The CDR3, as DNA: TGTGCCAGCTCACCAGGGGCCAAGAACACTGAAGCTTTCTTT. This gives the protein CASSPGAKNTEAFF.

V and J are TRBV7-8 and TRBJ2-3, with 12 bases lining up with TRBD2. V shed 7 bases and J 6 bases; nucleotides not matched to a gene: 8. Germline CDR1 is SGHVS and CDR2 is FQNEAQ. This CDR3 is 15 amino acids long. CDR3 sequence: CASMRLAGEEDTQYF. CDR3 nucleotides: TGTGCCAGCATGAGACTAGCGGGAGAAGAGGATACGCAGTATTTT.

The CDR3 sequence is CASSSSGLSQPQHF. The CDR3 bases are TGTGCCAGCAGCTCTTCAGGGTTGAGTCAGCCCCAGCATTTT. The rearrangement links TRBV5-6 to TRBJ1-5; maybe TRBD1 (5 bases). The CDR3 runs to 14 residues. Germline CDR1 reads SGHDT; CDR2 reads YYEEEE. V lost 3 bases to trimming and J lost 6 bases, with 13 bases between them.

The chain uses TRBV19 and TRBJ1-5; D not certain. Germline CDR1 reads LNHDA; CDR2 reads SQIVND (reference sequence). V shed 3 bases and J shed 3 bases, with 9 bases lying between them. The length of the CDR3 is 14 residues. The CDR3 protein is CASSIGRNNQPQHF. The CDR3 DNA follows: TGTGCCAGTAGTATCGGCAGAAACAATCAGCCCCAGCATTTT.

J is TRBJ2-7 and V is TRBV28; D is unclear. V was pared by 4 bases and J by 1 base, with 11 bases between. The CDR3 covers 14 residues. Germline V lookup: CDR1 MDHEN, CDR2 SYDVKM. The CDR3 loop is CASSSNGRSYEQYV. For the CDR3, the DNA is TGTGCCAGCAGTTCTAATGGCAGATCCTACGAGCAGTACGTC.

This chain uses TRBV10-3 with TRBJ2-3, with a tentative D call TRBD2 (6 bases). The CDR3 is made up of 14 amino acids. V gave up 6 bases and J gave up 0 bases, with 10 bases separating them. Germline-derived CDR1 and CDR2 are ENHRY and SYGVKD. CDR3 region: CAIRTTSSTDTQYF. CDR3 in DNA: TGTGCCATCAGGACGACTAGTAGCACAGATACGCAGTATTTT.

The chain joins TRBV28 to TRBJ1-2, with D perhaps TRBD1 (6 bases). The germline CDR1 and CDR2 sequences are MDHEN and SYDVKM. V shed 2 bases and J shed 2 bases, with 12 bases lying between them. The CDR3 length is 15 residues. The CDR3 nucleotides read TGTGCCAGCAGTTTAACGGGGGCCGGGAACTATGGCTACACCTTC. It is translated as CASSLTGAGNYGYTF.

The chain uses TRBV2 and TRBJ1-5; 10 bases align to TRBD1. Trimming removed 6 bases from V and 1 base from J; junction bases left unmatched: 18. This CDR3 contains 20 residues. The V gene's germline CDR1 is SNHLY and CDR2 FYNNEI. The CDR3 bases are TGTGCCAGCAGACAAGACCGGGACAGGGGAGGAGTTGAAAGCAATCAGCCCCAGCATTTT. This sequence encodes CASRQDRDRGGVESNQPQHF.

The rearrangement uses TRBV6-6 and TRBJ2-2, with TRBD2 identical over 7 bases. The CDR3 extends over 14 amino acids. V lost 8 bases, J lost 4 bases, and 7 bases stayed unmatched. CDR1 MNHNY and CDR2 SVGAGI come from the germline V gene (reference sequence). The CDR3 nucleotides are TGTGCCAGCTTGGAGGGGAGGGGCACCGGGGAGCTGTTTTTT. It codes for CASLEGRGTGELFF.

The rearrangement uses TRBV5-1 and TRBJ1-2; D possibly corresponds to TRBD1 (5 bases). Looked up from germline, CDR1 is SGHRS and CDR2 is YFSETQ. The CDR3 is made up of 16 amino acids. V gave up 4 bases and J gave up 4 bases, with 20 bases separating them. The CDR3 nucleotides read TGCGCCAGCAGCCCCGAAGGGCCTGACAGAGTCTATGGCTACACCTTC. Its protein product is CASSPEGPDRVYGYTF.

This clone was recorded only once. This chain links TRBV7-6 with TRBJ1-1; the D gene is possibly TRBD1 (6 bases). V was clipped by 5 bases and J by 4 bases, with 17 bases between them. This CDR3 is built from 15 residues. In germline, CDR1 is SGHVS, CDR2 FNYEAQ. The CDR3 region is CASSVGQSTTTEAFF. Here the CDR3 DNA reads TGTGCCAGCAGCGTCGGACAGTCTACCACCACTGAAGCTTTCTTT.

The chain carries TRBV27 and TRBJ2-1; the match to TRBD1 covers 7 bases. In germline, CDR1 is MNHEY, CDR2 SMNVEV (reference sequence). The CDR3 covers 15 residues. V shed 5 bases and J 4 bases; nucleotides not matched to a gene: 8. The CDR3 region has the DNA TGTGCCAGCAGTGGGACGGACAGGAAATACAATGAGCAGTTCTTC. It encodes CASSGTDRKYNEQFF.

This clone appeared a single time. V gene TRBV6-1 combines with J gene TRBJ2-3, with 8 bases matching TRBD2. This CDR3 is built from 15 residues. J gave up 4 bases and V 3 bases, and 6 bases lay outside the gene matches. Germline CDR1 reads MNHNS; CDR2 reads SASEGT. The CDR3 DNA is TGTGCCAGCAGTGACCCAGCGGGAGAAGCAGATACGCAGTATTTT. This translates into CASSDPAGEADTQYF.